The 12 T cell receptor beta chains below all came from one sample that was sequenced in a study of shared clonotypes between healthy human individuals. Repertoires were generated with immunoSEQ multiplex PCR, while TCRdb's copy carries only in-frame clones and drops some. The data hold about 340,000 clones, with roughly 70% observed a single time. The sequenced sample was memory CD4+ T cells sorted from blood. Subset specified: CD45RA-negative fraction. These TCRs come from a young man in good health.

CDR3: CASSKRVWGQPQHF. As DNA, the CDR3 is TGTGCCAGTAGTAAGAGGGTGTGGGGTCAGCCCCAGCATTTT. The gene calls are TRBV19 and TRBJ1-5; no clear D. Germline lookup yields CDR1 LNHDA and CDR2 SQIVND (reference sequence). V lost 4 bases and J lost 6, with 13 bases in between. The CDR3 contains 14 residues.

V is TRBV11-2 and J is TRBJ1-1, with 7 nucleotides matching TRBD1. CDR1 is SGHAT, CDR2 FQNNGV, per germline. Germline trimming cut 3 bases from V and 11 bases from J; bases unmatched to any gene: 3. The CDR3 contains 11 residues. The CDR3: CASSFDRAAFF. In nucleotides, the CDR3 is TGTGCCAGCAGCTTTGACAGGGCGGCTTTCTTT.

The chain is built from TRBV2 and TRBJ2-1; D is perhaps TRBD1 or TRBD2 (5 bases each). CDR3 length equals 15 residues. CDR1 SNHLY and CDR2 FYNNEI come from the germline V gene. Between the trimmed V and J ends, which lost 10 bases and 3 bases, there was a span of 19 bases. This chain's CDR3 is CATYRRQGGYNEQFF. CDR3 coding DNA: TGTGCCACCTATCGGAGGCAGGGTGGCTACAATGAGCAGTTCTTC. Full variable domain (remainder filled in from reference TRBV2 and TRBJ2-1): EPEVTQTPSHQVTQMGQEVILRCVPISNHLYFYWYRQILGQKVEFLVSFYNNEISEKSEIFDDQFSVERPDGSNFTLKIRSTKLEDSAMYFCATYRRQGGYNEQFFGPGTRLTVL.

The rearrangement uses TRBV2 and TRBJ2-7; 8 bases map to TRBD1. CDR1 and CDR2 from the germline V gene are SNHLY and FYNNEI. Trimming took 5 bases from V and 6 from J; bases not matched to a gene: 6. The CDR3 totals 13 residues. CDR3 sequence: CASSPDRGGEQYF. The CDR3, as DNA: TGTGCCAGCAGTCCCGACAGGGGCGGCGAGCAGTACTTC. Full variable domain (rest looked up from reference TRBV2 and TRBJ2-7): EPEVTQTPSHQVTQMGQEVILRCVPISNHLYFYWYRQILGQKVEFLVSFYNNEISEKSEIFDDQFSVERPDGSNFTLKIRSTKLEDSAMYFCASSPDRGGEQYFGPGTRLTVT.

As for this clone: One end of the junction does not line up with germline, which may come from a read error. The chain carries TRBV7-7 and TRBJ2-2, with D tentatively TRBD2 (5 bases). The CDR3 has 16 amino acids. From germline, CDR1 is SSHAT and CDR2 FNYEAQ (reference sequence). In nucleotides, the CDR3 is TGTGCTAGCAGCCTACTCCCGAGCGGAGGCACCGGGGAGCTGTTTTTT. Translated, it gives CASSLLPSGGTGELFF. The entire variable domain, with the rest obtained from reference TRBV7-7 and TRBJ2-2, is as follows: GAGVSQSPRYKVTKRGQDVTLRCDPISSHATLYWYQQALGQGPEFLTYFNYEAQPDKSGLPSDRFSAERPEGSISTLTIQRTEQRDSAMYRCASSLLPSGGTGELFFGEGSRLTVL.

In its sample, this clone was seen many times. The chain uses TRBV6-1 and TRBJ2-5; D not resolved. Trimming left V 0 bases short and J 1 base short, with 12 bases between. Germline V CDR1 and CDR2: MNHNS, SASEGT. The CDR3 length is 16 residues. In DNA form, the CDR3 reads TGTGCCAGCAGTGAAGCTTGGGGTTTGGGCCAAGAGACCCAGTACTTC. It translates to CASSEAWGLGQETQYF.

The chain is built from TRBV7-9 and TRBJ2-7, with D uncertain. This CDR3 is 15 amino acids long. In germline, CDR1 is SEHNR, CDR2 FQNEAQ (reference sequence). V lost 3 bases and J 0 bases, leaving 12 bases between the germline ends. This CDR3 reads CASSLWDPSSYEQYF. DNA for the CDR3: TGTGCCAGCAGCTTGTGGGATCCGTCCTCCTACGAGCAGTACTTC.

The gene calls are TRBV27 and TRBJ2-7; D possibly corresponds to TRBD1 (5 bases). The CDR3 is 14 residues long. Per the germline V gene, CDR1 is MNHEY and CDR2 is SMNVEV (reference sequence). Trimming took 7 bases from V and 2 from J, leaving 15 bases between them. The CDR3 DNA reads TGTGCCAGCACCAAGAAGGCGGACACCTACGAGCAGTACTTC. Its protein product is CASTKKADTYEQYF.

This clone was counted only a few times. The gene calls are TRBV29-1 and TRBJ2-3, with TRBD1 identical over 9 bases. The trim removed 8 bases at V and 4 bases at J, leaving 10 bases unmatched. Germline V gene sequence: CDR1 SQVTM, CDR2 ANQGSEA. This CDR3 contains 14 residues. The DNA for the CDR3 is TGCAGCACACGCCGGACAGGGGTTGCAGATACGCAGTATTTT. Its translation is CSTRRTGVADTQYF.

This clone was recorded only once. The rearrangement uses TRBV19 and TRBJ2-7; 12 positions match TRBD2. Losses at the gene ends were 8 bases for V and 1 base for J; bases not matched to a gene: 6. The CDR3 has 15 amino acids. Germline CDR1 reads LNHDA; CDR2 reads SQIVND (reference sequence). The CDR3 DNA is TGTGCCAGTCGACTAGCGGGAGTCGGGTCCTACGAGCAGTACTTC. Translation: CASRLAGVGSYEQYF.

This chain joins TRBV28 and TRBJ1-3; no clear D gene. V lost 5 bases and J lost 4, with 12 bases in between. Germline V gives CDR1 MDHEN, CDR2 SYDVKM. The CDR3 spans 14 residues. CDR3 sequence reads: CASSQNSDGNTIYF. Written as DNA, the CDR3 is TGTGCCAGCAGTCAGAACAGTGACGGAAACACCATATATTTT.

This clone has just one count. The rearrangement links TRBV5-4 to TRBJ2-1, with D possibly matching TRBD1 (6 bases). The germline CDR1 and CDR2 sequences are SGHNT and YYREEE (reference sequence). V lost 0 bases and J 3 bases, leaving 19 bases between the germline ends. This CDR3 has 18 amino acids. The CDR3 DNA reads TGTGCCAGCAGCTTGGAACCACGGACAGTTGGATACTACAATGAGCAGTTCTTC. Its protein product is CASSLEPRTVGYYNEQFF.